This TCR beta chain was recovered during a study of T cells in Graves' hyperthyroidism and ophthalmopathy. The investigators amplified TCR beta CDR3 regions from RNA transcripts. With the HTBI primer set, the TCR CDR3 went through a first round of RT-PCR. TCRdb ran MiXCR on the multiplex PCR reads and lists one entry per CDR3 protein. Among about 560,000 distinct CDR3 sequences listed, over 15% were seen once. V lost 3 bases and J lost 5, with 14 bases in between. This CDR3 spans 14 amino acids. CDR1 and CDR2 (germline): MNHEY, SMNVEV (reference sequence). Study results and limitations: In the blood, most expanded thyroid clonotypes above 0.001 appeared as well.

These patients, aged 18 to 65, had recently diagnosed hyperthyroidism lasting under 2 months. Together with thyroid ultrasound, orbital computed tomography, serum thyroxine and TRAb, clinical symptoms were used for diagnoses. The authors took PBMCs from over 8.5 ml fresh peripheral blood. This clonotype was observed many times. The antigen is undetermined. This receptor was identified in a woman aged 18-35 years with Graves' hyperthyroidism. Sample: blood. J is TRBJ2-7 and V is TRBV27; D not certain. The CDR3 DNA follows: TGTGCCAGCAGTTTTCACCGACCGAGCCACGAGCAGTACTTC. Protein product: CASSFHRPSHEQYF.